The source of this T cell receptor beta chain is a study of cytomegalovirus exposure and HLA in healthy donors. Germline V lookup: CDR1 MNHEY, CDR2 SVGAGI. The CDR3 spans 14 residues. Trimming at V came to 8 bases and at J to 2 bases, leaving 3 bases not matched to a gene. The PCR employed 60 Vbeta primers together with 13 Jbeta primers. Sequenced by immunoSEQ multiplex PCR; TCRdb stores in-frame clones only, minus some. The sample has over 150,000 clones, more than 80% seen once; the top ten hold 2.4%. For this clone: Its antigen is not known.

Study-wide points: Among TCR beta chains, those listed as cytomegalovirus-associated numbered about 150. The authors considered a cluster of highly shared sequence variants likely to be a sequencing artifact.

Sequences were obtained from PBMCs. J is TRBJ2-2 and V is TRBV6-5; 9 bases match TRBD1. The receptor was isolated from a male donor in good health and CMV-seronegative. DNA for the CDR3: TGTGCCAGCTTGGGACAGGGAAACACCGGGGAGCTGTTTTTT. Encoded protein: CASLGQGNTGELFF.